This is a list of T cell receptor beta chains from one sample in a study of cytomegalovirus exposure and HLA in healthy donors. The data were produced by immunoSEQ multiplex PCR, yet TCRdb's version contains in-frame clones alone and is incomplete. The top ten hold roughly 12% of the sample, which has 100,000 to 150,000 clones, 77% seen once. The sequenced sample was PBMCs. Receptors were obtained from a woman in her thirties or forties in good health and CMV-seropositive. Each CDR3 is given with its conserved first and last residue. Fields, in order: clone size, J gene, V gene, D gene, CDR3 protein, CDR3 DNA. A D gene is named only where the DNA matches it firmly. A row's size may be missing; if present it is once, few, many or a size class.

>-|TRBJ2-5|TRBV28|TRBD2
CASRISGVQETQYF
TGTGCCAGCAGAATAAGCGGGGTTCAAGAGACCCAGTACTTC
>-|TRBJ2-7|TRBV11-1|-
CASGQDEQYF
TGTGCCAGCGGGCAAGACGAGCAGTACTTC
>-|TRBJ1-5|TRBV28|-
CASTNTPPRGPQHF
TGTGCCAGCACCAACACCCCGCCCCGGGGGCCCCAGCATTTT
>-|TRBJ1-1|TRBV6-5|-
CATGGLDTEAFF
TGTGCCACCGGGGGTTTGGACACTGAAGCTTTCTTT
>-|TRBJ1-2|TRBV2|-
CASSDRELGYTF
TGTGCCAGCAGTGACAGGGAATTAGGCTACACCTTC
>-|TRBJ1-2|TRBV21-1|-
CASSKSGEGPPGYTF
TGTGCCAGCAGCAAATCAGGGGAGGGGCCCCCTGGCTACACCTTC
>-|TRBJ1-2|TRBV11-2|-
CASSTGFGYGYTF
TGTGCCAGCAGCACCGGGTTCGGCTATGGCTACACCTTC
>-|TRBJ2-2|TRBV9|TRBD1
CASSEQGAGELFF
TGTGCCAGCAGCGAGCAGGGGGCCGGGGAGCTGTTTTTT
>-|TRBJ1-6|TRBV5-1|TRBD1
CASSFGTGSSPLHF
TGCGCCAGCAGCTTCGGGACAGGGTCTTCACCCCTCCACTTT
>-|TRBJ1-3|TRBV19|-
CASYDTAGGNTIYF
TGTGCCAGTTACGACACCGCGGGAGGAAACACCATATATTTT
>-|TRBJ2-5|TRBV11-1|TRBD1
CASSTGTEETQYF
TGTGCCAGCAGTACCGGGACAGAAGAGACCCAGTACTTC
>-|TRBJ1-1|TRBV7-2|-
CASSLERLNTEAFF
TGTGCCAGCAGCTTAGAACGGTTGAACACTGAAGCTTTCTTT
>-|TRBJ2-1|TRBV7-3|TRBD2
CASSLTGGSGNEQFF
TGTGCCAGCAGCTTAACAGGCGGGAGCGGGAATGAGCAGTTCTTC
>once|TRBJ2-3|TRBV5-4|-
CASSLGGSFTDTQYF
TGTGCCAGCAGCTTGGGAGGGTCATTCACAGATACGCAGTATTTT
>-|TRBJ2-3|TRBV6-4|-
CASRGRQVDTQYF
TGTGCCAGCAGGGGACGACAGGTGGATACGCAGTATTTT
>-|TRBJ1-1|TRBV6-5|-
CASSERGFTEAFF
TGTGCCAGCAGTGAACGAGGGTTTACTGAAGCTTTCTTT
>-|TRBJ2-1|TRBV7-3|-
CASSPSGQSYNEQFF
TGTGCCAGCAGCCCCTCTGGACAGTCCTACAATGAGCAGTTCTTC
>-|TRBJ1-1|TRBV6-1|-
CASSAGMNTEAFF
TGTGCCAGCAGTGCAGGAATGAACACTGAAGCTTTCTTT
>-|TRBJ1-1|TRBV5-1|-
CASSGQGGATEAFF
TGCGCCAGCAGCGGGCAGGGAGGTGCCACTGAAGCTTTCTTT
>-|TRBJ2-3|TRBV2|TRBD2
CASRWTSAITDTQYF
TGTGCCAGCAGGTGGACTAGCGCCATCACAGATACGCAGTATTTT
>-|TRBJ1-6|TRBV28|TRBD1
CASHTGGRDSPLHF
TGTGCCAGCCATACAGGGGGCCGAGATTCACCCCTCCACTTT
>-|TRBJ2-7|TRBV30|TRBD2
CAWSPSGRDTYEQYF
TGTGCCTGGAGTCCTAGCGGGAGGGACACCTACGAGCAGTACTTC